The source of this TCR beta chain is a study of blood T cell repertoires in COVID-19. Profiled with immunoSEQ multiplex PCR; TCRdb holds only in-frame clones, not every one. The sample has some 460,000 clones, 87% seen once. Participants were aged about 18 to 100 years from 24 US areas. The sequenced sample was PBMCs or T cells enriched from blood (not recorded which). The clonotype was recovered from a woman under 30 who had recovered from COVID-19.

CDR3 in amino acids: CASSSQGSYGYTF. The DNA of the CDR3 is TGTGCCAGCAGCTCACAGGGATCCTATGGCTACACCTTC. The V and J genes are TRBV5-6 and TRBJ1-2, with D perhaps matching TRBD1 (6 bases). The germline V gene encodes CDR1 SGHDT and CDR2 YYEEEE. V was shortened by 3 bases and J by 4 bases, with 10 bases between the two germline ends. The CDR3 totals 13 residues. The full variable domain, with the rest looked up from reference TRBV5-6 and TRBJ1-2, is DAGVTQSPTHLIKTRGQQVTLRCSPKSGHDTVSWYQQALGQGPQFIFQYYEEEERQRGNFPDRFSGHQFPNYSSELNVNALLLGDSALYLCASSSQGSYGYTFGSGTRLTVV.